The 4 T cell receptor beta chains given below trace back to one sample, sequenced in a study of T cells in localized non-small cell lung cancer. TCRdb's table, derived via immunoSEQ multiplex PCR, lists solely in-frame clones and lacks some. The table has roughly 24,000 clones, roughly 90% seen once; the top ten hold around 23%. The sequencing here drew on peripheral blood, taken before any cancer treatment. The receptor set was obtained from a man aged 35-75 years with stage I squamous cell lung carcinoma.

This clone was found once. The chain recombines TRBV5-4 with TRBJ2-3, with a tentative D call TRBD2 (7 bases). V gave up 2 bases and J gave up 4 bases, with 14 bases separating them. This CDR3 is built from 15 residues. The V gene's germline CDR1 is SGHNT and CDR2 YYREEE (reference sequence). CDR3 loop: CASSFRGADADTQYF. Written as DNA, the CDR3 is TGTGCCAGCAGCTTCCGGGGGGCCGACGCAGATACGCAGTATTTT.

The V gene is TRBV30, the J gene TRBJ1-1; D gene unclear. CDR3 length equals 12 residues. Trimming cost V 3 bases and J 0 bases, with 5 bases left between them. Germline CDR1 reads GTSNPN; CDR2 reads SVGIG (reference sequence). The CDR3 region is CAWSEMNTEAFF. CDR3 nucleotides: TGTGCCTGGAGCGAGATGAACACTGAAGCTTTCTTT.

This chain uses TRBV12-5 with TRBJ2-7, with 9 bases aligning to TRBD1. The V segment lost 5 bases and the J segment 2 bases; nucleotides outside the gene matches: 7. Per germline, CDR1 LGHNT and CDR2 FRNRAP. This CDR3 contains 15 residues. The CDR3 sequence: CASGHPRTGAYEQYF. CDR3 bases: TGTGCTAGTGGTCACCCCCGGACAGGGGCCTACGAGCAGTACTTC.

CDR3 region: CASSFGGPYEQYF. Written as DNA, the CDR3 is TGCGCCAGCAGCTTTGGGGGGCCCTACGAGCAGTACTTC. The chain joins TRBV5-1 to TRBJ2-7; D possibly uses TRBD1 or TRBD2 (6 bases each). The CDR3 contains 13 residues. Germline CDR1 SGHRS, CDR2 YFSETQ. With 2 bases removed from V and 2 bases from J, the gap between germline ends came to 8 bases.